This T cell receptor beta chain was recorded in a study of identical twins (dated by TCRdb to the mid-2010s). Turning to the overall study: TCR alpha and beta repertoires from monozygotic twins, unrelated adults of various ages and cord blood were deep-sequenced to test whether fetal clonotypes persist. Replicate twin experiments were performed at different times using different library preparation protocols to rule out contamination. Overall results and qualifications from the work: Invariant T cells such as MAIT and iNKT could partly confound zero-insertion analyses, although diverse VJ usage argued against such confounding for most clonotypes. In monozygotic twins, recombination models systematically underestimated out-of-frame TCR alpha sharing, but the models matched the sharing seen between unrelated individuals. Abundant cord blood beta clonotypes had fewer insertions, young adult naive repertoires showed a similar but weaker trend, and memory repertoires showed no such trend. Because the same donors could not be followed over many years, the conclusions relied on cross-sectional statistical analysis. Compared with coincidental sharing between unrelated individuals, out-of-frame TCR alpha sequences shared between twins had an excess of sequences with low generation probability. In beta out-of-frame sequences, excess twin sharing was weaker, because having fewer shared sequences lowered the signal-to-noise ratio.

Every donor was a healthy Caucasian. Three pairs of female monozygotic twins, all aged about 18 to 29 years, were included in the twin cohort. Peripheral blood mononuclear cells were used as the source from which RNA for TCR libraries was isolated. Library generation was performed with 5' RACE. Sequencing was carried out with an Illumina HiSeq 2000. A universal primer binding site was added through template switching, and the final cDNA carried a unique molecular identifier so that TCR cDNA molecules could be counted accurately. Specific primers in the conserved constant-segment region were used to synthesize first-strand cDNA for TCR alpha and beta chains. Each cDNA library was double barcoded, with a SMART-Mk sample barcode plus Illumina barcodes, to control for contamination. Two successive PCR steps introduced TruSeq adapter sequences along with Illumina sample barcodes. The TCR alpha and beta cDNA libraries were sequenced on the Illumina HiSeq platform using custom primers. Processing in the source paper ran as follows. MiGEC processed the raw reads to extract unique molecular identifiers, while MiXCR was used to determine the CDR3 positions. Recombination models were inferred per individual with the repgenHMM and IGoR tools using an EM algorithm. Shared clonotypes were analyzed with the tcR package in R, and sharing was normalized by the product of cloneset sizes. Out-of-frame nonproductive sequences were analyzed to study raw recombination free of thymic and clonal selection effects. The public reads were reprocessed in TCRdb via fastp at Q25 and MiXCR, keeping in-frame beta chains. Rows with one shared CDR3 protein collapse into an entry with the most common genes and DNA. The V and J calls and clone size come from TCRdb's table, not from the authors' own analysis. The sample contains hundreds of thousands of distinct CDR3 sequences, 21% of them found a single time. The ten biggest clones cover more than 4% of the sample.

Reading from cysteine to phenylalanine, the CDR3 counts 16 amino acids. Of all the DNA, just the CDR3 is kept, 48 bases in frame from base 1. The germline V gene encodes CDR1 SGHKS and CDR2 YYEKEE (reference sequence). A distance of 21 bases separates the germline ends of V and J, which lose 6 bases and 4 bases respectively. For this clonotype: Its antigen is currently not known. The record has no base qualities; no much larger clone is one base away.

This same sample was also part of a study on T cells expressing NK-cell markers. As described in the second report: Seven or eight donors provided sorted CD3+CD56+NKG2C+, CD3+CD56+NKG2C- and CD3+CD56-NKG2C+ T-cell subsets, whose TCR beta-chain repertoires were profiled. Most of the eight sequenced donors were HCMV-seropositive and one was HCMV-seronegative. In several experiments an anti-gammadeltaTCR antibody was added to restrict sorting to alphabetaTCR-expressing T cells. In roughly 6 donors, the dominant CD3+CD56+NKG2C+ clonotypes were found to rank among the top 10 CD8+ clonotypes and to make up 1.0-7.0% of CD8+ T cells. Those dominant clonotypes were again the most abundant among CD3+CD56-NKG2C+ cells in a handful of donors, at roughly 28.3-65%. Whether the expanded NKG2C-expressing T cell clones were specific for HCMV antigens was left unclear. The eight sequenced donors were randomly selected healthy volunteers, three men and five women. To determine HCMV serostatus, a commercial ELISA kit was used to detect HCMV-specific IgG in serum. For five to seven donors, unsorted PBMC were also used to sequence bulk peripheral blood T-cell repertoires. MIGEC was used to demultiplex reads and group the reads by UMI, and MiTCR was used to assemble and quantify clonotypes. To remove erroneous sequences, TCR cDNA sequences were retained only when supported by two or more reads. The tcR package was used for downstream repertoire analysis, with clonotypes matched between fractions based on CDR3 nucleotide sequence plus V segment. VDJmatch was used to annotate antigen specificity against VDJdb, with one amino acid substitution allowed in CDR3.

The rearranged chain carries TRBV5-5 and TRBJ2-3; the D gene lacks a confident call. Specimen: PBMCs. The receptor was derived from a woman aged 18 to 35 in good health. The CDR3 corresponds to CASTRGPHRLADTQYF. In nucleotide form, the sequence is TGTGCCAGCACCCGCGGACCACACAGACTGGCAGATACGCAGTATTTT.